This T cell receptor (beta chain) was sequenced during a study of early T cells in non-severe SARS-CoV-2 infection. Using its own MiXCR run on the 5' RACE reads, TCRdb lists one record per CDR3 protein. The sample holds more than 80,000 distinct CDR3 sequences, 14% seen once. Germline V CDR1 and CDR2: KGHDR, SFDVKD. The CDR3 extends over 14 amino acids. Trimming stripped 4 bases from V and 5 bases from J, with 13 bases between. The chain employs TRBV24-1 and TRBJ2-5; D remains ambiguous. The TCR comes from an adult who was a healthcare worker with PCR-confirmed SARS-CoV-2 infection or an uninfected control (not recorded which). Material for sequencing was whole blood. CDR3 in amino acids: CATSEGGIQETQYF. The DNA for the CDR3 is TGTGCCACCAGTGAAGGTGGGATACAGGAGACCCAGTACTTC.